This TCR beta chain is from a study of T cell repertoires in cytomegalovirus infection. Study-level points and caveats: Dominating the ex vivo response were TCR beta clonotypes that were CMV-specific and HLA-C-restricted. Cumulative public TCR beta family frequency identified carriers of CMV plus the relevant HLA.

Per germline, CDR1 MDHEN and CDR2 SYDVKM. The length of the CDR3 is 15 residues. The V end was cut by 1 base, the J end by 1 base, with 9 bases between. MiXCR, run by TCRdb on the reads, gives a single entry per CDR3 protein. The profile covers approximately 910,000 distinct CDR3 sequences, with 25% to 40% appearing a single time and over 10% taken by the ten largest. Remarks on this clonotype: The antigen is undetermined.

The clonotype was recovered from a human donor in good health (CMV status not recorded). Some clones in this sample may be carry-over from other donors' samples. V gene TRBV28 combines with J gene TRBJ2-3, with no clear D. Sequencing was performed on cultured CD8+ T cells from PBMCs, taken from culture after CMV antigen stimulation. This CDR3 reads CASSLLPARTDTQYF. In nucleotides, the CDR3 is TGTGCCAGCAGTTTATTACCGGCCCGCACAGATACGCAGTATTTT.